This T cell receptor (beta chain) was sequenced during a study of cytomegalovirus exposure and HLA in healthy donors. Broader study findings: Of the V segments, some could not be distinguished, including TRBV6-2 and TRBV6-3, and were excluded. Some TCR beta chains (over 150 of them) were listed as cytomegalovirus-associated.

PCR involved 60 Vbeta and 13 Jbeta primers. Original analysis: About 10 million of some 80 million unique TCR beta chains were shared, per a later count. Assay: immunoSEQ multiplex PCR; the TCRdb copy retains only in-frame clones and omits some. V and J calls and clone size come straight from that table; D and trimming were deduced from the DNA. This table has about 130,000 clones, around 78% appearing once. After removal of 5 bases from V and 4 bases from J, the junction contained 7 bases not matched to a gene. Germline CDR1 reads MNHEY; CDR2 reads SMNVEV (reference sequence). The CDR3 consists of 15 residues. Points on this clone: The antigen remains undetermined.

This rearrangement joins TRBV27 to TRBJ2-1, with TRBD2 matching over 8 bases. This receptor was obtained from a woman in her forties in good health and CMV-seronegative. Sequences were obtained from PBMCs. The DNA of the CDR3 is TGTGCCAGCAGTGATACTAGCGGAGCTTACAATGAGCAGTTCTTC. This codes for CASSDTSGAYNEQFF.